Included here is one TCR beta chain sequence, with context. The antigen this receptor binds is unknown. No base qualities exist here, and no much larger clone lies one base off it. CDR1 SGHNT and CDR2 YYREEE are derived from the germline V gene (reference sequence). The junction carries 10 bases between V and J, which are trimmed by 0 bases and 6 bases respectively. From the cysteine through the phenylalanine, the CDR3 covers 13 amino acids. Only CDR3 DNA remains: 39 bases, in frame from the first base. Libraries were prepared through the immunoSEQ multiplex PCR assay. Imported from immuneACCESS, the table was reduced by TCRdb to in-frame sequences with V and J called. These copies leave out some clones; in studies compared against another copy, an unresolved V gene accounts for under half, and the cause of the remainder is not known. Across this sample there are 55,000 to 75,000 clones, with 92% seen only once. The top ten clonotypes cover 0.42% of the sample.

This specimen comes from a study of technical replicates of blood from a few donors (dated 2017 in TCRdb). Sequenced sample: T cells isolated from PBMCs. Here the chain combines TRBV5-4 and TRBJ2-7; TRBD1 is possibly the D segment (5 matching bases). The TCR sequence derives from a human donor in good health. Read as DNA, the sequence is TGTGCCAGCAGCTTGGTAGGGGCGCTCGAGCAGTACTTC. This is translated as CASSLVGALEQYF.